This entry concerns a single TCR beta chain. The data derive from a study of blood T cell repertoires in COVID-19. Sequencing used immunoSEQ multiplex PCR; TCRdb keeps in-frame clones, though not all of them. The table records approximately 110,000 clones, about 86% of them present only once. The germline CDR1 and CDR2 sequences are GTSNPN and SVGIG (reference sequence). The CDR3 is made up of 17 amino acids. The germline V and J ends were trimmed by 2 bases and 9 bases, with 23 bases remaining between them. What was sequenced was peripheral blood. The origin of this receptor is a man aged 80 or over with acute or convalescent COVID-19. V is TRBV30 and J is TRBJ1-6, with D unresolved. CDR3 sequence reads: CAWSSLSAGRFGSPLHF. CDR3 sequence (DNA): TGTGCCTGGAGTTCCCTCTCTGCGGGTCGTTTTGGTTCACCCCTCCACTTT.